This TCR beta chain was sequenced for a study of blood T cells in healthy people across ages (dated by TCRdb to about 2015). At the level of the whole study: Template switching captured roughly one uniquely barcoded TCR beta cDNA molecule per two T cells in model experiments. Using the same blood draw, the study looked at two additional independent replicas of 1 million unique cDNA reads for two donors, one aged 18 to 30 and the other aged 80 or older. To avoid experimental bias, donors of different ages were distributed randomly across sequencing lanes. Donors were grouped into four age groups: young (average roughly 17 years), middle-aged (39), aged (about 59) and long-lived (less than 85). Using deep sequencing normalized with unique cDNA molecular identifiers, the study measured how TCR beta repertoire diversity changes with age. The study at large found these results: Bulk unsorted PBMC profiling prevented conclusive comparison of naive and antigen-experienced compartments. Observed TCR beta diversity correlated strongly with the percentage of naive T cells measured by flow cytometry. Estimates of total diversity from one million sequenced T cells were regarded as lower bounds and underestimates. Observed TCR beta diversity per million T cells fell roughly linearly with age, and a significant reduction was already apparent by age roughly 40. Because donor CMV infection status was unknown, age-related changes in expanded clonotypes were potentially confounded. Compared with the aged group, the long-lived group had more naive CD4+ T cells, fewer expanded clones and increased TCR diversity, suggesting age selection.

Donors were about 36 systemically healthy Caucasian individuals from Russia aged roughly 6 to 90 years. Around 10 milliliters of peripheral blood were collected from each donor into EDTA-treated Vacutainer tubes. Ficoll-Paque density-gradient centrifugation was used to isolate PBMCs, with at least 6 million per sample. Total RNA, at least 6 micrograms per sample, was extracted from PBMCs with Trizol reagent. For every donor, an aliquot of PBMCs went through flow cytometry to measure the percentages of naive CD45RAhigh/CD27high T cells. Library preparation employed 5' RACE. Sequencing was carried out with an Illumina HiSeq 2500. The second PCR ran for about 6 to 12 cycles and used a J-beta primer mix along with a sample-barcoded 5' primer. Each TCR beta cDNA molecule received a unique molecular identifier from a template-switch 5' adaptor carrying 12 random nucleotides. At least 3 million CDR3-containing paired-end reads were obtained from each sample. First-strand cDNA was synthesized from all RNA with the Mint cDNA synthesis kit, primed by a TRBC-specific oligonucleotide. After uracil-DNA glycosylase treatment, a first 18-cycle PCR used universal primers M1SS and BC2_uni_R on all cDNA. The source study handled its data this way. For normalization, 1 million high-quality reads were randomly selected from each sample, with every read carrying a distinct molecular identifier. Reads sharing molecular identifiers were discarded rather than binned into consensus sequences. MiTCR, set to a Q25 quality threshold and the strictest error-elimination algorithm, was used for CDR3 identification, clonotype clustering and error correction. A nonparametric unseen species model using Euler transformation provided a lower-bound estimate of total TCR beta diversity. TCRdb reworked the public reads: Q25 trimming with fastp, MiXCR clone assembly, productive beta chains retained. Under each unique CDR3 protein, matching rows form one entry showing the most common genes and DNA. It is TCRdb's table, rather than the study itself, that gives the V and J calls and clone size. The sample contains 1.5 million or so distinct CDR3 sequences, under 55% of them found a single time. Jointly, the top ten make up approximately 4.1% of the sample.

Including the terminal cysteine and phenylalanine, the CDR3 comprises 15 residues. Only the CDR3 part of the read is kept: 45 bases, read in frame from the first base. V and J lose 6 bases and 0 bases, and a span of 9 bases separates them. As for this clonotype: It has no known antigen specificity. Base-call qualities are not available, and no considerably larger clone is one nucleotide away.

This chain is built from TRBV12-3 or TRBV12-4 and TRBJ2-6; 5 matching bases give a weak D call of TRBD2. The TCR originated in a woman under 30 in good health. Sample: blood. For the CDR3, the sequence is CASRDTSSGANVLTF. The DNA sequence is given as TGTGCCAGCAGGGATACTAGCTCTGGGGCCAACGTCCTGACTTTC.